The 15 T cell receptor beta chains presented below share a single source sample, sequenced in a study of response to subunit inactivated influenza vaccine. TCRdb reanalysed the RT-PCR reads using MiXCR and keeps one entry per CDR3 protein. The table shows about 170,000 distinct CDR3 sequences, with approximately 12% occurring only once. The data were also submitted as part of a second study, on T cells expressing NK-cell markers. From that study: 5'RACE template switching with UMIs generated TCR beta cDNA.

The sequencing used CD8+ T cells sorted from PBMCs, collected 11 to 12 days after vaccination. Source of these receptors: a man in his fifties who received an inactivated influenza vaccine.

CDR3 in DNA: TGTGCCAGCAGGGACGACAGGGGGCGCGAAACTGAAGCTTTCTTT. Amino acids: CASRDDRGRETEAFF. The chain employs TRBV7-9 and TRBJ1-1; 10 bases map to TRBD1. This CDR3 comprises 15 residues. Germline values: CDR1 SEHNR, CDR2 FQNEAQ (reference sequence). J was trimmed by 5 bases and V by 6 bases; bases with no gene match: 9.

This clonotype has at least ten counts. The chain recombines TRBV6-5 with TRBJ1-2, with D possibly TRBD1 on 6 matching bases. In germline, CDR1 is MNHEY, CDR2 SVGAGI. The V and J ends lost 9 bases and 4 bases respectively, with 12 bases between them. The CDR3 is 12 residues long. CDR3 loop: CASSQGAYGYTF. DNA for the CDR3: TGTGCCAGTTCACAGGGAGCCTATGGCTACACCTTC.

This clonotype was found many times. This chain connects TRBV27 to TRBJ2-7; D perhaps matches TRBD1 (5 bases). Trimming stripped 3 bases from V and 6 bases from J, with 9 bases between. The CDR3 is 12 amino acids. CDR1 is MNHEY, CDR2 SMNVEV, per germline (reference sequence). This CDR3 is CASSLGPGEQYF. DNA for the CDR3: TGTGCCAGCAGTTTGGGGCCGGGCGAGCAGTACTTC.

Only a few counts were recorded for this clonotype. The chain recombines TRBV7-9 with TRBJ1-2; TRBD1 might be the D (6 bases). V dropped 5 bases and J dropped 6 bases, with 13 bases sitting between them. This CDR3 spans 13 amino acids. Germline loops: CDR1 SEHNR, CDR2 FQNEAQ (reference sequence). The CDR3 DNA reads as TGTGCCAGCAGCCAAGGGACAAACAATGGCTACACCTTC. Amino acids: CASSQGTNNGYTF.

This clonotype was detected only a few times. This chain connects TRBV15 to TRBJ2-3; D call uncertain. The CDR3 runs to 13 residues. Trimming cost V 0 bases and J 3 bases, with 4 bases left between them. CDR1 is LNHNV and CDR2 is YYDKDF in the germline V gene (reference sequence). The CDR3 loop is CATSRERTDTQYF. In DNA form, the CDR3 reads TGTGCCACCAGCAGAGAAAGGACAGATACGCAGTATTTT.

The rearrangement links TRBV27 to TRBJ2-7, with D unresolved. The V and J ends lost 4 bases and 4 bases respectively, with 11 bases between them. The CDR3 extends over 13 amino acids. Germline CDR1 and CDR2: MNHEY and SMNVEV (reference sequence). CDR3 loop: CASSSRTLYEQYF. CDR3 in DNA: TGTGCCAGCAGTTCCCGAACATTGTACGAGCAGTACTTC.

CDR3 protein: CASSGTSGSSWETQYF. CDR3 in DNA: TGTGCCAGCAGCGGGACTAGCGGGAGCTCTTGGGAGACCCAGTACTTC. This rearrangement joins TRBV7-9 to TRBJ2-5, with 14 bases aligning to TRBD2. This CDR3 comprises 16 residues. Looked up from germline, CDR1 is SEHNR and CDR2 is FQNEAQ (reference sequence). V trimming: 5 bases; J trimming: 5 bases; junction bases outside the gene matches: 7.

This clonotype was seen at least ten times. V and J are TRBV28 and TRBJ2-3, with D hard to call. Germline loops: CDR1 MDHEN, CDR2 SYDVKM. Trimming left V 6 bases short and J 0 bases short, with 16 bases between. The CDR3 length is 16 residues. CDR3 sequence (DNA): TGTGCCAGCAGCCGCCCGGACGGTTCTAGCACAGATACGCAGTATTTT. Translation: CASSRPDGSSTDTQYF.

The chain joins TRBV20-1 to TRBJ2-7; D unresolved. Trimming removed 5 bases from V and 0 bases from J, with 14 bases in between. The CDR3 contains 14 residues. Germline loops: CDR1 DFQATT, CDR2 SNEGSKA (reference sequence). The CDR3 region is CSALGWESSYEQYF. Here the CDR3 DNA reads TGCAGTGCTTTAGGGTGGGAAAGCTCCTACGAGCAGTACTTC.

This chain joins TRBV27 and TRBJ2-1, with TRBD2 identical over 9 bases. V trimming: 1 base; J trimming: 8 bases; junction bases outside the gene matches: 9. Germline CDR1 MNHEY, CDR2 SMNVEV (reference sequence). The CDR3 is made up of 16 amino acids. The CDR3 is CASSLLGGGASDEQFF. CDR3 nucleotides: TGTGCCAGCAGTTTATTGGGCGGGGGGGCCAGCGATGAGCAGTTCTTC.

V usage is TRBV12-3 or TRBV12-4 and J usage is TRBJ2-7; 9 positions agree with TRBD2. The CDR3 runs to 15 residues. The V and J ends lost 1 base and 1 base, in that order; junction bases with no gene match: 2. The DNA for the CDR3 is TGTGCCAGCAGTTTAGTCCTAGCGGGGTCCTACGAGCAGTACTTC. It translates to CASSLVLAGSYEQYF.

This clonotype was observed a few times. This chain links TRBV6-2 or TRBV6-3 with TRBJ2-3; 8 bases are shared with TRBD2. Germline V gives CDR1 MNHEY, CDR2 SVGEGT. The CDR3 runs 17 residues. V dropped 0 bases and J dropped 6; count of bases not matched to a gene: 11. In DNA form, the CDR3 reads TGTGCCAGCAGTTACTCGACGGCGGGAGGTCCAGGGGATACGCAGTATTTT. Translating it yields CASSYSTAGGPGDTQYF.

This rearrangement joins TRBV9 to TRBJ2-7; 9 bases align to TRBD1. The V and J ends lost 3 bases and 5 bases, in that order; junction bases with no gene match: 6. The CDR3 spans 14 residues. Germline lookup yields CDR1 SGDLS and CDR2 YYNGEE. Here the CDR3 DNA reads TGTGCCAGCAGCGCACAGGGGGCCTTCCACGAGCAGTACTTC. It translates to CASSAQGAFHEQYF. Filled out from reference TRBV9 and TRBJ2-7, the complete variable domain reads DSGVTQTPKHLITATGQRVTLRCSPRSGDLSVYWYQQSLDQGLQFLIQYYNGEERAKGNILERFSAQQFPDLHSELNLSSLELGDSALYFCASSAQGAFHEQYFGPGTRLTVT.

V gene TRBV15 combines with J gene TRBJ2-1; unclear D gene. V lost 0 bases to trimming and J lost 5 bases, with 8 bases between them. Germline values: CDR1 LNHNV, CDR2 YYDKDF (reference sequence). The CDR3 sequence is 14 residues long. CDR3 amino acids: CATSREVVDNEQFF. The CDR3 nucleotides read TGTGCCACCAGCAGAGAGGTAGTTGACAATGAGCAGTTCTTC.

There are many counts of this clonotype. This chain uses TRBV29-1 with TRBJ2-1; maybe TRBD2 (5 bases). V lost 0 bases and J lost 4, with 16 bases in between. The germline CDR1 and CDR2 sequences are SQVTM and ANQGSEA. The CDR3 spans 16 residues. Written as DNA, the CDR3 is TGCAGCGTTGAAGATTCGACTACCCAATTATACAATGAGCAGTTCTTC. Its protein is CSVEDSTTQLYNEQFF.